This TCR beta chain was captured in a study of T-cell memory formation after mild COVID-19. The study, taken as a whole, reports: Clonal second-wave expansions that peaked on day 37 had unconfirmed SARS-CoV-2 specificity. Mostly located in CM and EM were contracting CD4+ clones, with contracting CD8+ clones located in EMRA.

The TCR alpha and TCR beta cDNA libraries, bearing sample barcodes and UMIs, were generated by 5'RACE using constant-segment primers. TCRdb ran MiXCR on the 5' RACE reads and lists one entry per CDR3 protein. The sample shows approximately 500,000 distinct CDR3 sequences, around 25% of them seen only once. The CDR3 runs to 16 residues. Trimming shortened V by 1 base and J by 0 bases, and 13 bases separated the two germline ends. This clonotype was counted only a few times. Its antigen is unknown. The clonotype was recovered from an adult woman who had mild COVID-19 (a few samples of this study predate the infection). Cell type and time point are not known. Sequencing was performed on PBMCs or a T cell subset sorted from them (not recorded which). V is TRBV12-3 or TRBV12-4 and J is TRBJ2-7, with a weak D call TRBD2 (6 bases). The CDR3 is CASSLEEGPPSYEQYF. CDR3 DNA: TGTGCCAGCAGTTTAGAGGAGGGGCCTCCCTCCTACGAGCAGTACTTC.